The 18 T cell receptor beta chains reported below all come from one sample, sequenced in a study of blood T cell repertoires in COVID-19. Sequencing was performed with immunoSEQ multiplex PCR; in TCRdb, only in-frame clones are kept and a portion is missing. The sample lists some 200,000 clones; 94% were seen once. Sequenced input: peripheral blood. Receptors originate from a man younger than 45 with COVID-19, enrolled during active disease.

The chain couples TRBV5-1 to TRBJ2-7; 12 bases map to TRBD1. The germline V gene encodes CDR1 SGHRS and CDR2 YFSETQ. The J segment lost 5 bases and the V segment lost 4 bases, leaving 4 bases of the junction unmatched. The CDR3 is made up of 14 amino acids. The CDR3 protein is CASSGGQGANEQYF. The DNA of the CDR3 is TGCGCCAGCAGCGGGGGACAGGGGGCTAACGAGCAGTACTTC.

The chain recombines TRBV12-3 or TRBV12-4 with TRBJ1-1, with D perhaps matching TRBD1 (5 bases). This CDR3 comprises 13 residues. V was cut by 3 bases and J by 3 bases, with 8 bases left in between. CDR3 in amino acids: CASSFTTDTEAFF. CDR3 nucleotide sequence: TGTGCCAGCAGTTTTACGACAGACACTGAAGCTTTCTTT.

The chain is built from TRBV5-1 and TRBJ2-5; 10 bases agree with TRBD1. CDR1 is SGHRS and CDR2 is YFSETQ in the germline V gene. The length of the CDR3 is 14 residues. V trimming: 4 bases; J trimming: 5 bases; junction bases outside the gene matches: 5. The CDR3 protein is CASSGQGEIETQYF. DNA of the CDR3: TGCGCCAGCAGCGGACAGGGGGAGATTGAGACCCAGTACTTC. Combining the CDR3 with reference TRBV5-1 and TRBJ2-5 gives the whole variable domain KAGVTQTPRYLIKTRGQQVTLSCSPISGHRSVSWYQQTPGQGLQFLFEYFSETQRNKGNFPGRFSGRQFSNSRSEMNVSTLELGDSALYLCASSGQGEIETQYFGPGTRLLVL.

This chain joins TRBV5-1 and TRBJ1-4, with 10 bases aligning to TRBD1. Losses at the gene ends were 4 bases for V and 6 bases for J; bases not matched to a gene: 3. CDR3 length: 14 amino acids. Germline V gives CDR1 SGHRS, CDR2 YFSETQ. The CDR3 loop reads CASSPGTGDEKLFF. Written as DNA, the CDR3 is TGCGCCAGCAGCCCCGGGACAGGGGATGAAAAACTGTTTTTT.

The chain has TRBV19 and TRBJ1-1; 10 positions match TRBD1. With V trimmed by 3 bases and J by 4 bases, 2 bases remained unmatched. In germline, CDR1 is LNHDA, CDR2 SQIVND (reference sequence). The CDR3 has 14 amino acids. CDR3 sequence (DNA): TGTGCCAGTAGTATGGACAGGGGGGCCACTGAAGCTTTCTTT. This translates into CASSMDRGATEAFF.

The CDR3 loop is CASSLSGGSTGELFF. CDR3 nucleotides: TGTGCCAGCAGCTTGTCGGGGGGCAGCACCGGGGAGCTGTTTTTT. The chain combines TRBV5-6 with TRBJ2-2, with D maybe TRBD2 (7 bases). The CDR3 loop spans 15 amino acids. Trimming removed 1 base from V and 4 bases from J, with 11 bases in between. The germline CDR1 and CDR2 sequences are SGHDT and YYEEEE.

The chain combines TRBV4-1 with TRBJ1-6, with TRBD1 matching 8 bases. After removal of 1 base from V and 5 bases from J, the junction contained 7 bases not matched to a gene. This CDR3 has 17 residues. Germline V gene sequence: CDR1 MGHRA, CDR2 YSYEKL. CDR3 amino acids: CASSQVLRDRNNSPLHF. The CDR3 coding sequence is TGCGCCAGCAGCCAAGTTCTACGGGACAGGAATAATTCACCCCTCCACTTT.

The V call is TRBV10-2, the J call TRBJ1-3; 10 nucleotides agree with TRBD1. This CDR3 spans 15 amino acids. Germline CDR1 reads WSHSY; CDR2 reads SAAADI. Germline trimming cut 6 bases from V and 2 bases from J; bases unmatched to any gene: 4. CDR3 in DNA: TGCGCCAGCAGCTCCGGGACAGGGGCTGGAAACACCATATATTTT. This codes for CASSSGTGAGNTIYF.

The rearrangement joins TRBV3-1 (or the pseudogene TRBV3-2) to TRBJ1-5; no firm D call. This CDR3 region has 14 residues. Germline V gives CDR1 LGHDT, CDR2 YNNKEL (reference sequence). The V end was cut by 0 bases, the J end by 4 bases, with 7 bases between. In nucleotides, the CDR3 is TGTGCCAGCAGCCAAGAGTCCAGAAATCAGCCCCAGCATTTT. Residues: CASSQESRNQPQHF.

This clone was observed a single time. Other DNA sequences in the sample encode the same CDR3. The J gene is TRBJ1-1, the V gene TRBV5-1; 9 nucleotides match TRBD1. From germline, CDR1 is SGHRS and CDR2 YFSETQ. The V and J ends lost 4 bases and 2 bases, in that order; junction bases with no gene match: 3. The CDR3 is 14 amino acids. For the CDR3, the DNA is TGCGCCAGCAGCCCGGACAGGGGAAACACTGAAGCTTTCTTT. This gives the protein CASSPDRGNTEAFF.

The chain has TRBV4-1 and TRBJ1-1; the D is unclear. Deletions cut 0 bases from V and 8 bases from J, with 13 bases between. Germline V gives CDR1 MGHRA, CDR2 YSYEKL. There are 14 residues in the CDR3. The CDR3 DNA reads TGCGCCAGCAGCCAAGAGCCAAAGGAGAGGGAAGCTTTCTTT. This encodes CASSQEPKEREAFF.

The chain has TRBV28 and TRBJ1-5; D call uncertain. This CDR3 has 12 residues. Germline CDR1 reads MDHEN; CDR2 reads SYDVKM. The V end lost 2 bases, the J end lost 4 bases, and 3 bases lay between the germline ends. CDR3 region: CASSLLNQPQHF. Here the CDR3 DNA reads TGTGCCAGCAGTTTACTAAATCAGCCCCAGCATTTT.

This chain links TRBV6-5 with TRBJ1-4; 9 positions agree with TRBD1. V lost 7 bases to trimming and J lost 8 bases; unmatched junction nucleotides: 11. Germline CDR1 and CDR2: MNHEY and SVGAGI. The CDR3 loop spans 15 amino acids. The CDR3 reads CASTRSRDRDEKLFF. DNA of the CDR3: TGTGCCAGCACCCGAAGCAGGGACAGGGACGAAAAACTGTTTTTT.

This rearrangement joins TRBV29-1 to TRBJ2-5; 12 bases line up with TRBD1. The CDR3 sequence is 14 residues long. In germline, CDR1 is SQVTM, CDR2 ANQGSEA. Losses at the gene ends were 3 bases for V and 4 bases for J; bases not matched to a gene: 3. CDR3 coding DNA: TGCAGCGTTGAGGGACAGGGGGCGGGAGAGACCCAGTACTTC. Its protein product is CSVEGQGAGETQYF.

This rearrangement joins TRBV27 to TRBJ2-3; 8 nucleotides match TRBD2. The V gene's germline CDR1 is MNHEY and CDR2 SMNVEV (reference sequence). After removal of 1 base from V and 4 bases from J, the junction contained 10 bases not matched to a gene. The CDR3 totals 17 residues. The CDR3 bases are TGTGCCAGCAGTTTATATTGGGGCGGGGGGTCGGCAGATACGCAGTATTTT. It specifies CASSLYWGGGSADTQYF.

Worth noting for this clone: Distinct nucleotide sequences in the sample also encode this CDR3. The chain recombines TRBV9 with TRBJ2-7; the match to TRBD2 covers 13 bases. CDR3 length: 15 amino acids. After removal of 3 bases from V and 3 bases from J, the junction contained 3 bases not matched to a gene. Germline V lookup: CDR1 SGDLS, CDR2 YYNGEE. Here the CDR3 reads CASSAGLAGVYEQYF. The CDR3, as DNA: TGTGCCAGCAGCGCTGGACTAGCGGGGGTCTACGAGCAGTACTTC. The full variable domain, in which reference TRBV9 and TRBJ2-7 provide the parts outside the CDR3, is DSGVTQTPKHLITATGQRVTLRCSPRSGDLSVYWYQQSLDQGLQFLIQYYNGEERAKGNILERFSAQQFPDLHSELNLSSLELGDSALYFCASSAGLAGVYEQYFGPGTRLTVT.

The CDR3 coding sequence is TGCGCCAGCAGCTTGGGGACAGGGTCCCGGCAGTTCTTC. Amino acids: CASSLGTGSRQFF. V gene TRBV5-1 combines with J gene TRBJ2-1, with 8 bases fitting TRBD1. CDR1 and CDR2 from the germline V gene are SGHRS and YFSETQ. Trimming cost V 0 bases and J 12 bases; bases outside gene matches: 5. The CDR3 is 13 residues long.

The rearrangement links TRBV19 to TRBJ1-4; D is unresolved. The CDR3 length is 15 residues. Germline CDR1 LNHDA, CDR2 SQIVND (reference sequence). V was clipped by 0 bases and J by 3 bases, with 8 bases between them. CDR3 residues: CASSIERRANEKLFF. CDR3 DNA: TGTGCCAGTAGTATAGAGCGTCGGGCTAATGAAAAACTGTTTTTT.